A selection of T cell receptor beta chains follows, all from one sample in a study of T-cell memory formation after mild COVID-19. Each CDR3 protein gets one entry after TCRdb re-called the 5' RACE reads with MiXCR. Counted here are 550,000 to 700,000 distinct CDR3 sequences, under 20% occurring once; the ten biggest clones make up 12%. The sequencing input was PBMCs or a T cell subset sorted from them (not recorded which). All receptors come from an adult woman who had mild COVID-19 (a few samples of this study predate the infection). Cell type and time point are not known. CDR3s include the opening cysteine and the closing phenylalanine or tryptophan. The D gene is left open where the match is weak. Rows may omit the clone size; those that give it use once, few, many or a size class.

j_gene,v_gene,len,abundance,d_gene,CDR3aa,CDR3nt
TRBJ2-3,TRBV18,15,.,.,CASSPIDRSTDTQYF,TGTGCCAGCTCACCAATAGACAGGAGTACAGATACGCAGTATTTT
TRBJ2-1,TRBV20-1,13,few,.,CSADLGYYNEQFF,TGCAGTGCTGACCTAGGGTACTACAATGAGCAGTTCTTC
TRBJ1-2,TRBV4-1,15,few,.,CASRPTQASNYGYTF,TGCGCCAGCAGGCCAACCCAGGCGTCCAACTATGGCTACACCTTC
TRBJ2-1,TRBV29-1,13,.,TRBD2,CSVDGTSGRGKFF,TGCAGCGTTGACGGGACTAGCGGGAGGGGAAAGTTCTTC
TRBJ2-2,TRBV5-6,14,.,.,CASSLGGSAGELFF,TGTGCCAGCAGCTTGGGGGGGTCCGCCGGGGAGCTGTTTTTT
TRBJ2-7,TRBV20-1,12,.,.,CSARDRHREQYF,TGCAGTGCTAGAGATCGGCATCGCGAGCAGTACTTC
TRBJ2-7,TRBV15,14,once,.,CATSSGTASYEQYF,TGTGCCACCAGCAGCGGGACGGCTTCCTACGAGCAGTACTTC
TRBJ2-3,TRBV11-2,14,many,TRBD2,CASSLAGGVDTQYF,TGTGCCAGCAGCTTAGCGGGGGGGGTGGATACGCAGTATTTT
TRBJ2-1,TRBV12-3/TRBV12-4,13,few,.,CAIPGTPYNEQFF,TGTGCCATTCCCGGGACTCCATACAATGAGCAGTTCTTC
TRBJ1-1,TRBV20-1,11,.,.,CSARGLAEAFF,TGCAGTGCTAGAGGTCTCGCTGAAGCTTTCTTT
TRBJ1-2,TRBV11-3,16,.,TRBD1,CASSPGQGAVVDGYTF,TGTGCCAGCAGCCCGGGACAGGGGGCCGTAGTTGATGGCTACACCTTC
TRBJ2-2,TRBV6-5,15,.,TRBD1,CASSTGTGRTGELFF,TGTGCCAGCAGTACCGGGACAGGGAGGACCGGGGAGCTGTTTTTT
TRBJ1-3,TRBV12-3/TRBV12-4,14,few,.,CASSPLSVGNTIYF,TGTGCCAGCAGTCCGCTATCCGTTGGAAACACCATATATTTT
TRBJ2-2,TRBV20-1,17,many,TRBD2,CSARELAGGSNTGELFF,TGCAGTGCTAGAGAACTAGCGGGGGGGTCTAACACCGGGGAGCTGTTTTTT
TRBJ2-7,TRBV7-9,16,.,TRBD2,CASSLAPAGVSYEQYF,TGTGCCAGCAGCTTAGCGCCTGCGGGAGTATCTTACGAGCAGTACTTC